The 9 T cell receptor beta chains reported below all come from one sample, sequenced in a study of cytomegalovirus exposure and HLA in healthy donors. The PCR had 60 Vbeta and 13 Jbeta primers. Repertoires were generated with immunoSEQ multiplex PCR, while TCRdb's copy carries only in-frame clones and drops some. The data contain about 210,000 clones, more than 75% of them singletons. Material: PBMCs. All receptors come from a man between 40 and 49 years old in good health and CMV-seropositive.

V is TRBV25-1 and J is TRBJ2-7; perhaps TRBD1 as D (5 bases). This CDR3 has 12 amino acids. CDR1 is MGHDK and CDR2 is SYGVNS in the germline V gene. The ends were cut back, 6 bases at V and 4 bases at J, with 10 bases in the middle. CDR3 loop: CASRGKGYEQYF. The CDR3 DNA is TGTGCCAGCAGGGGGAAGGGGTACGAGCAGTACTTC.

This chain links TRBV5-1 with TRBJ2-7; 8 nucleotides agree with TRBD2. This CDR3 spans 14 amino acids. Germline V gene lookup returns CDR1 SGHRS and CDR2 YFSETQ. V lost 4 bases and J lost 7; bases outside the gene matches: 10. The CDR3 sequence: CASSAPGGRVEQYV. The CDR3 coding sequence is TGCGCCAGCAGCGCGCCGGGAGGGAGGGTTGAGCAGTACGTC.

The gene calls are TRBV6-5 and TRBJ2-3; D not resolved. There are 15 residues in the CDR3. With 0 bases removed from V and 3 bases from J, the gap between germline ends came to 10 bases. Germline V lookup: CDR1 MNHEY, CDR2 SVGAGI. The CDR3 loop is CASSYSVLRTDTQYF. Written as DNA, the CDR3 is TGTGCCAGCAGTTACTCCGTTCTGCGGACAGATACGCAGTATTTT.

This clone was detected only a few times. The chain carries TRBV7-9 and TRBJ2-2, with 7 bases matching TRBD1. The CDR3 spans 16 residues. Trimming at V came to 3 bases and at J to 5 bases, leaving 9 bases not matched to a gene. Germline V gives CDR1 SEHNR, CDR2 FQNEAQ (reference sequence). The DNA for the CDR3 is TGTGCCAGCAGCTTTAAGGGACAGAGCAGAACCGGGGAGCTGTTTTTT. Protein: CASSFKGQSRTGELFF.

The rearrangement links TRBV5-1 to TRBJ1-3; no definite D call. The V end was cut by 0 bases, the J end by 0 bases, with 7 bases between. The germline V gene has CDR1 SGHRS and CDR2 YFSETQ. This CDR3 has 15 amino acids. The DNA for the CDR3 is TGCGCCAGCAGCTTGGCGGTGAGCTCTGGAAACACCATATATTTT. Protein sequence: CASSLAVSSGNTIYF.

J is TRBJ2-1 and V is TRBV6-1; maybe TRBD2 (6 bases). Germline lookup yields CDR1 MNHNS and CDR2 SASEGT. V was shortened by 2 bases and J by 0 bases, with 11 bases between the two germline ends. The CDR3 length is 16 residues. The CDR3 protein is CASSERVGLSYNEQFF. As DNA, the CDR3 is TGTGCCAGCAGTGAACGCGTGGGACTCTCCTACAATGAGCAGTTCTTC.

The chain links TRBV7-2 to TRBJ2-6; 10 nucleotides line up with TRBD2. The CDR3 is 18 amino acids. The germline V gene has CDR1 SGHTA and CDR2 FQGNSA. The junction had 3 bases not matched to a gene; V was cut back by 1 base and J by 0 bases. The CDR3 sequence is CASSLGSSGSSGANVLTF. CDR3 nucleotides: TGTGCCAGCAGCTTAGGTTCTAGCGGGAGCTCTGGGGCCAACGTCCTGACTTTC.

This clone was seen only once. As DNA, the CDR3 is TGTGCCAGTAAGGCAGGGCCCACTGAAGCTTTCTTT. Translating gives CASKAGPTEAFF. The chain carries TRBV19 and TRBJ1-1, with D perhaps matching TRBD1 (5 bases). Between the trimmed V and J ends, which lost 7 bases and 4 bases, there was a span of 10 bases. Germline values: CDR1 LNHDA, CDR2 SQIVND (reference sequence). The CDR3 loop spans 12 amino acids.

The rearrangement joins TRBV30 to TRBJ2-1, with TRBD2 as a possible D gene (6 bases). CDR1 and CDR2 (germline): GTSNPN, SVGIG (reference sequence). There are 15 residues in the CDR3. Deletions cut 8 bases from V and 8 bases from J, with 25 bases between. CDR3 loop: CARRAWGGMGHEQFF. The CDR3 bases are TGTGCCCGGCGCGCCTGGGGCGGGATGGGTCATGAGCAGTTCTTC.